A selection of T cell receptor beta chains follows, all from one sample in a study of CD8 T cells in Susac syndrome. TCRdb recomputed calls from the immunoSEQ multiplex PCR reads with MiXCR, one row per CDR3 protein. The data show about 130,000 distinct CDR3 sequences, with around 94% seen just once and more than 0.075% held by the top ten. Input material: CD4+ T cells from PBMCs. These receptors were collected from a human donor in good health. Both conserved end residues are part of each CDR3. The order of the fields is clone size, D gene, J gene, V gene, CDR3 protein, CDR3 DNA. A D gene is named only where the DNA matches it firmly. A clone size is listed for some rows: how often the clone was seen (once, few, many), or a class if it is expanded.

. | TRBD1 | TRBJ1-2 | TRBV7-9 | CASSSLGTGDTNYGYTF | TGTGCCAGCAGCTCCCTGGGGACAGGGGATACTAACTATGGCTACACCTTC
. | TRBD2 | TRBJ2-1 | TRBV9 | CASSVLAVPYNEQFF | TGTGCCAGCAGCGTGCTAGCGGTCCCCTACAATGAGCAGTTCTTC
. | . | TRBJ2-3 | TRBV19 | CASSRDRYSDTQYF | TGTGCCAGTAGTAGGGACCGGTATTCAGATACGCAGTATTTT
. | . | TRBJ1-1 | TRBV10-3 | CAISEAQNTEAFF | TGTGCCATCAGTGAGGCCCAGAACACTGAAGCTTTCTTT
once | . | TRBJ2-1 | TRBV7-2 | CASSQLGGNNEQFF | TGTGCCAGCAGCCAATTGGGGGGAAACAATGAGCAGTTCTTC
. | . | TRBJ1-5 | TRBV30 | CAWSVGAINQPQHF | TGTGCCTGGAGTGTTGGTGCGATCAATCAGCCCCAGCATTTT
few | . | TRBJ2-3 | TRBV19 | CASSMGDTQYF | TGTGCCAGTAGTATGGGCGATACGCAGTATTTT
. | . | TRBJ1-1 | TRBV5-4 | CASSLETASEAFF | TGTGCCAGCAGCTTGGAGACAGCCTCTGAAGCTTTCTTT
. | . | TRBJ1-1 | TRBV19 | CASSSLSFPNTEAFF | TGTGCCAGTAGTTCCCTCTCGTTCCCGAACACTGAAGCTTTCTTT
. | . | TRBJ2-5 | TRBV19 | CASSIGGTGIGQETQYF | TGTGCCAGTAGTATAGGGGGAACAGGGATCGGTCAAGAGACCCAGTACTTC
. | TRBD2 | TRBJ2-1 | TRBV29-1 | CSVGLAGELGGF | TGCAGCGTTGGGCTAGCGGGAGAACTGGGTGGCTTC
. | . | TRBJ1-1 | TRBV24-1 | CATSDFQGIDTEAFF | TGTGCCACCAGTGATTTTCAGGGGATCGACACTGAAGCTTTCTTT
. | . | TRBJ1-1 | TRBV29-1 | CSVSERAEAFF | TGCAGCGTGTCAGAAAGGGCTGAAGCTTTCTTT
once | . | TRBJ2-1 | TRBV29-1 | CSVSQGVYEQFF | TGCAGCGTTTCCCAGGGTGTATATGAGCAGTTCTTC
. | . | TRBJ1-5 | TRBV20-1 | CSARDPGQPQHF | TGCAGTGCTAGAGATCCCGGTCAGCCCCAGCATTTT
. | . | TRBJ2-7 | TRBV7-2 | CASSPRRGPYEQYF | TGTGCCAGCAGCCCCAGACGAGGTCCCTACGAGCAGTACTTC